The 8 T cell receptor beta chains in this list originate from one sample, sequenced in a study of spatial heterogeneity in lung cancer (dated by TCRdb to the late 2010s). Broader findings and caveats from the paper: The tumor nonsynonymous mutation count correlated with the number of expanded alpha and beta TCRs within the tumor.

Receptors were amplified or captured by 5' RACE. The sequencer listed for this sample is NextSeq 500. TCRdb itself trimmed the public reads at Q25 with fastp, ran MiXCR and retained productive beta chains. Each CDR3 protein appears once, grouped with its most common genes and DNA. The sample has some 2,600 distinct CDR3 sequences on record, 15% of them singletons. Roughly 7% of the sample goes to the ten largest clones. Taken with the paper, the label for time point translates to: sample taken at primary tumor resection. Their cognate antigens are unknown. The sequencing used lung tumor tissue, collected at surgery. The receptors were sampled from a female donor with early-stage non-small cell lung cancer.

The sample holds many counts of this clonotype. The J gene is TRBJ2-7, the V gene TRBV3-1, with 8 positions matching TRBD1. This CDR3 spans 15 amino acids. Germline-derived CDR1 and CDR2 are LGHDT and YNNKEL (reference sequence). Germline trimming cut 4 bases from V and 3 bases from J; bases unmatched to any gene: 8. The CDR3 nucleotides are TGTGCCAGCAGCCTTCGGACAGGGATCAACTACGAGCAGTACTTC. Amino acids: CASSLRTGINYEQYF.

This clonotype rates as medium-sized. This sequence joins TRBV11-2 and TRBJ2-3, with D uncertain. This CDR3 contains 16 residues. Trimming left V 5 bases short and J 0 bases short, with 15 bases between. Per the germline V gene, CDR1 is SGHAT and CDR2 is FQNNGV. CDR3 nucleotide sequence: TGTGCCAGCAGCCATGGGTCGGGCTTTAGCACAGATACGCAGTATTTT. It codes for CASSHGSGFSTDTQYF. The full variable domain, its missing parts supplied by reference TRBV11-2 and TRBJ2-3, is EAGVAQSPRYKIIEKRQSVAFWCNPISGHATLYWYQQILGQGPKLLIQFQNNGVVDDSQLPKDRFSAERLKGVDSTLKIQPAKLEDSAVYLCASSHGSGFSTDTQYFGPGTRLTVL.

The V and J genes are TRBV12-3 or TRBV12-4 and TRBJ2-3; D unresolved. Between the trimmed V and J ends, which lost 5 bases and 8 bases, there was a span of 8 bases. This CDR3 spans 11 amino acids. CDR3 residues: CASSVLGTQYF. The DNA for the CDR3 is TGTGCCAGCAGTGTCCTGGGTACGCAGTATTTT.

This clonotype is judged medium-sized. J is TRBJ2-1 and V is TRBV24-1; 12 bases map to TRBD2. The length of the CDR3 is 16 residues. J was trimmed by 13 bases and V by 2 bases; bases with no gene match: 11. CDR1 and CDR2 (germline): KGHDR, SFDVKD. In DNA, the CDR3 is TGTGCCACCAGTGATTCAGCTAGCGGGGGGGCCGGGATTCAGTTCTTC. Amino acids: CATSDSASGGAGIQFF.

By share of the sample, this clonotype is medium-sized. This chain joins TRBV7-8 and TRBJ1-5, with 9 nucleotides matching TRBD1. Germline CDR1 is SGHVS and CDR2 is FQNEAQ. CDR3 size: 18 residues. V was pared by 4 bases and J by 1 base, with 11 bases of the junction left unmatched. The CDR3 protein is CASSSGGTGILSNQPQHF. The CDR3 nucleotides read TGTGCCAGCAGCTCCGGGGGGACAGGGATTCTAAGCAATCAGCCCCAGCATTTT.

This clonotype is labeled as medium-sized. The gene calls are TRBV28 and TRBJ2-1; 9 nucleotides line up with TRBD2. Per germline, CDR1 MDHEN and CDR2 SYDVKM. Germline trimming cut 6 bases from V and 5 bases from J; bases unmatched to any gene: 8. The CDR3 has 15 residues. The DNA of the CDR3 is TGTGCCAGCAGCCACCTTAGCGGGGGAGACAATGAGCAGTTCTTC. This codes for CASSHLSGGDNEQFF.

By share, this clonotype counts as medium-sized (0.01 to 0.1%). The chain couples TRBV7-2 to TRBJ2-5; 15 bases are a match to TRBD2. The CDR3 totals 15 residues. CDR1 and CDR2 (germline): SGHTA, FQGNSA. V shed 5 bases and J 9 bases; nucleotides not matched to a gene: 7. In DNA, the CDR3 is TGTGCCAGCAGCAGGGGACTAGCGGGGGGCCGGGCCCAGTACTTC. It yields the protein CASSRGLAGGRAQYF.

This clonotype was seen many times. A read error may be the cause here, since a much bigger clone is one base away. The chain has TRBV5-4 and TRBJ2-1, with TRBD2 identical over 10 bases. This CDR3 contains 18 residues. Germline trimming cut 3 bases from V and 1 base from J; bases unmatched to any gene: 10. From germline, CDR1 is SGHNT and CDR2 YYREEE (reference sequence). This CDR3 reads CASSSTSGDPLSYNEQFF. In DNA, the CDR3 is TGTGCCAGCAGCTCAACTAGCGGGGACCCCTTATCCTACAATGAGCAGTTCTTC.